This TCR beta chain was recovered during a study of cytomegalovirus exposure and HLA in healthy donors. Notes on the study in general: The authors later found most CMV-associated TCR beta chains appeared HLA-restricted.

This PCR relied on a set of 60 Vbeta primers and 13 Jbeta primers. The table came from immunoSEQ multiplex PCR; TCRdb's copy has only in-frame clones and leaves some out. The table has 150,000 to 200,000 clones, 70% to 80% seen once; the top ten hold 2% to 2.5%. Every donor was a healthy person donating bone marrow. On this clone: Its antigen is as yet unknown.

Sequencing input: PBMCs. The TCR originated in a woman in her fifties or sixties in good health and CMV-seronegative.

The CDR3 loop is CASSPRSGGMNTEAFF. For the CDR3, the DNA is TGTGCCAGCAGCCCTCGCTCAGGGGGGATGAACACTGAAGCTTTCTTT. This sequence joins TRBV9 and TRBJ1-1; TRBD1 matches at 7 bases. The CDR3 sequence is 16 residues long. Per germline, CDR1 SGDLS and CDR2 YYNGEE. V was pared by 4 bases and J by 0 bases, with 9 bases of the junction left unmatched.